This T cell receptor beta chain comes out of a study of human T cells and chemical hapten exposure. Regarding the study as a whole: Significantly more large CDR3 similarity clusters were formed by expanded TCRs than by controls.

About this clonotype itself: The antigen remains undetermined.

CDR3 length equals 16 residues. The ends lost 0 bases at V and 4 bases at J; junction bases unmatched: 3. Germline loops: CDR1 LNHNV, CDR2 YYDKDF (reference sequence). Time point meaning: pre-sensitization, week 0. Treatment reported: therapeutic diphenylcyclopropenone sensitization with weekly scalp DPC. TCRdb ran MiXCR on the RACE reads and lists one entry per CDR3 protein. Here the sample spans about 80,000 distinct CDR3 sequences, 12% to 15% being singletons. This clonotype originated in a woman aged 45-65 years with alopecia areata. Some clones in this sample may be carry-over from other donors' samples. This chain uses TRBV15 with TRBJ2-3, with 11 positions matching TRBD2. Source: whole blood, taken in connection with sensitization to the hapten diphenylcyclopropenone (DPC). The DNA for the CDR3 is TGTGCCACCAGCAGAGAACTAGCGGGAGACGCAGATACGCAGTATTTT. Amino acid sequence: CATSRELAGDADTQYF.